A single sample is the source of the 19 T cell receptor beta chains below, sequenced in a study of T cell repertoires in cytomegalovirus infection. MiXCR, run by TCRdb on the reads, gives a single entry per CDR3 protein. The top ten clones hold roughly an eighth of a sample with hundreds of thousands of distinct CDR3 sequences, 32% of them seen once. These TCRs are of unknown antigen specificity. The material was cultured CD8+ T cells from PBMCs, obtained from culture after CMV antigen stimulation. Receptors originate from a human donor in good health (CMV status not recorded). Some clones in this sample may be carry-over from other donors' samples.

About this clonotype itself: One end of the junction does not line up with germline, which may come from a read error. The rearrangement links TRBV4-3 to TRBJ1-2, with TRBD1 as a possible D gene (6 bases). The germline CDR1 and CDR2 sequences are LGHNA and YSLEER. The CDR3 is 15 residues long. The CDR3 spells CANSQPRTVFDGYTF. The DNA of the CDR3 is TGCGCCAACAGCCAGCCCCGGACAGTTTTTGATGGCTACACCTTC.

This sequence joins TRBV5-1 and TRBJ1-2; 8 bases map to TRBD1. Germline V gene sequence: CDR1 SGHRS, CDR2 YFSETQ. After removal of 4 bases from V and 3 bases from J, the junction contained 8 bases not matched to a gene. This CDR3 is 15 amino acids long. The chain's CDR3 is CASSEWTGKDYGYTF. The DNA for the CDR3 is TGCGCCAGCAGCGAATGGACAGGGAAGGACTATGGCTACACCTTC.

The CDR3 DNA reads as TGTGCCAGCAGTTACGGGCCAGGGGGGAGGAATGAGCAGTTCTTC. Encoded protein: CASSYGPGGRNEQFF. The chain combines TRBV6-1 with TRBJ2-1; D perhaps matches TRBD1 (7 bases). This CDR3 spans 15 amino acids. With 5 bases removed from V and 7 bases from J, the gap between germline ends came to 18 bases. Per germline, CDR1 MNHNS and CDR2 SASEGT.

This clonotype was observed a handful of times. J is TRBJ1-1 and V is TRBV4-1; 9 positions agree with TRBD1. Germline V gene lookup returns CDR1 MGHRA and CDR2 YSYEKL. V shed 6 bases, J shed 7 bases, and the junction held 9 bases outside the gene matches. The CDR3 extends over 14 amino acids. CDR3 residues: CASRPGQGVNEAFF. CDR3 sequence (DNA): TGCGCCAGCAGACCGGGACAGGGCGTAAATGAAGCTTTCTTT.

This clonotype was observed a handful of times. The rearrangement joins TRBV12-3 or TRBV12-4 to TRBJ2-5, with D tentatively TRBD1 (6 bases). The CDR3 totals 14 residues. V lost 5 bases, J lost 4 bases, and 14 bases lay in between. The CDR3 DNA reads as TGTGCCAGCAGTCCCTCGCGAGGGGGAGAGACCCAGTACTTC. It specifies CASSPSRGGETQYF.

Regarding this clonotype: A much bigger clone sits one base away, suggesting this may be a read error. This chain joins TRBV7-2 and TRBJ2-1, with TRBD1 matching over 9 bases. V was clipped by 5 bases and J by 5 bases; unmatched bases: 16. The CDR3 is 18 amino acids. From germline, CDR1 is SGHTA and CDR2 FQGNSA. The CDR3 protein is CASSRFPPGQGSNNEQFF. The CDR3 nucleotides read TGTGCCAGCAGCCGCTTTCCCCCCGGACAGGGGTCCAACAATGAGCAGTTCTTC.

This clonotype has a handful of counts. V and J are TRBV15 and TRBJ1-4; no definite D call. Per the germline V gene, CDR1 is LNHNV and CDR2 is YYDKDF (reference sequence). Trimming took 2 bases from V and 6 from J, leaving 16 bases between them. The CDR3 sequence is 16 residues long. CDR3 loop: CATSRWENVIDEKLFF. The CDR3 bases are TGTGCCACCAGCAGATGGGAAAACGTTATCGATGAAAAACTGTTTTTT.

V and J are TRBV4-1 and TRBJ1-1; 9 nucleotides line up with TRBD1. This CDR3 is 15 amino acids long. V shed 3 bases, J shed 3 bases, and the junction held 5 bases outside the gene matches. Germline lookup yields CDR1 MGHRA and CDR2 YSYEKL. DNA for the CDR3: TGCGCCAGCAGCCAGGGACAGGGCTCGTACACTGAAGCTTTCTTT. Its translation is CASSQGQGSYTEAFF.

The gene calls are TRBV19 and TRBJ2-1; TRBD1 matches 7 bases. The CDR3 covers 17 residues. V trimming: 3 bases; J trimming: 4 bases; junction bases outside the gene matches: 12. CDR1 and CDR2 (germline): LNHDA, SQIVND (reference sequence). The CDR3, as DNA: TGTGCCAGTAGTATGGACCCCGAGGGGGCGCGGTACAATGAGCAGTTCTTC. Amino acid sequence: CASSMDPEGARYNEQFF.

The rearrangement links TRBV9 to TRBJ2-1; 8 nucleotides align to TRBD1. The CDR3 loop spans 16 amino acids. Germline V gene sequence: CDR1 SGDLS, CDR2 YYNGEE. The V segment lost 3 bases and the J segment 4 bases; nucleotides outside the gene matches: 9. The CDR3 sequence: CASSAPATGAYNEQFF. The CDR3 nucleotides read TGTGCCAGCAGCGCCCCAGCGACAGGGGCTTACAATGAGCAGTTCTTC.

This clonotype was observed at least ten times. This chain joins TRBV11-2 and TRBJ2-3; the match to TRBD2 covers 7 bases. Looked up from germline, CDR1 is SGHAT and CDR2 is FQNNGV. V lost 5 bases, J lost 5 bases, and 10 bases stayed unmatched. The CDR3 runs 15 residues. The CDR3 DNA reads TGTGCCAGCAGCCGGGGCGGGAGATTAGGAGATACGCAGTATTTT. Translation gives CASSRGGRLGDTQYF. Full variable domain (missing parts from reference TRBV11-2 and TRBJ2-3): EAGVAQSPRYKIIEKRQSVAFWCNPISGHATLYWYQQILGQGPKLLIQFQNNGVVDDSQLPKDRFSAERLKGVDSTLKIQPAKLEDSAVYLCASSRGGRLGDTQYFGPGTRLTVL.

In this sample, this clonotype turned up a few times. The CDR3 region is CASSAEQGMDSPLHF. In DNA form, the CDR3 reads TGTGCCAGCAGTGCTGAACAGGGTATGGATTCACCCCTCCACTTT. The V call is TRBV25-1, the J call TRBJ1-6, with TRBD1 as a possible D gene (6 bases). Germline CDR1 is MGHDK and CDR2 is SYGVNS. The V end was cut by 4 bases, the J end by 8 bases, with 15 bases between. The CDR3 spans 15 residues.

The chain recombines TRBV20-1 with TRBJ2-7, with 12 bases fitting TRBD2. This CDR3 is 12 amino acids long. V dropped 6 bases and J dropped 6; count of bases not matched to a gene: 3. Germline V gene data show CDR1 as DFQATT and CDR2 as SNEGSKA (reference sequence). CDR3 DNA sequence: TGCAGTGCCCGGACTAGCGGGGTCGAGCAGTACGTC. Its translation is CSARTSGVEQYV.

This clonotype occurred a few times. This chain uses TRBV7-6 with TRBJ2-3; a possible D gene is TRBD1 (6 bases). In germline, CDR1 is SGHVS, CDR2 FNYEAQ. The CDR3 consists of 15 residues. The germline V and J ends were trimmed by 5 bases and 0 bases, with 12 bases remaining between them. CDR3 sequence (DNA): TGTGCCAGCAGCCTTAGTCAGGGGAGCACAGATACGCAGTATTTT. As protein: CASSLSQGSTDTQYF.

The CDR3 sequence is CASSGDGDSNQPQHF. DNA of the CDR3: TGTGCCAGCAGCGGAGATGGTGATAGCAATCAGCCCCAGCATTTT. The rearrangement joins TRBV3-1 to TRBJ1-5; D gene ambiguous. This CDR3 region has 15 residues. The V end was cut by 5 bases, the J end by 0 bases, with 11 bases between. The germline V gene encodes CDR1 LGHDT and CDR2 YNNKEL (reference sequence).

V is TRBV19 and J is TRBJ1-5; possible D gene TRBD1, 6 bases. The V end lost 10 bases, the J end lost 2 bases, and 15 bases lay between the germline ends. CDR3 length: 14 amino acids. Per germline, CDR1 LNHDA and CDR2 SQIVND (reference sequence). Written as DNA, the CDR3 is TGTGCCACCATTCCCCCAGGGGGCAATCAGCCCCAGCATTTT. The encoded protein is CATIPPGGNQPQHF.

The rearrangement joins TRBV6-5 to TRBJ2-1; TRBD2 matches at 8 bases. With V trimmed by 6 bases and J by 4 bases, 14 bases remained unmatched. Looked up from germline, CDR1 is MNHEY and CDR2 is SVGAGI. The CDR3 has 17 residues. The CDR3: CASSKNPGGGRYNEQFF. The DNA of the CDR3 is TGTGCCAGCAGCAAAAACCCCGGGGGCGGGAGGTACAATGAGCAGTTCTTC.

This clonotype occurred a few times. V is TRBV7-9 and J is TRBJ2-7; a weak D match, TRBD2 (5 bases). The CDR3 is 12 residues long. V shed 5 bases and J shed 4 bases, with 9 bases lying between them. CDR1 is SEHNR, CDR2 FQNEAQ, per germline (reference sequence). The CDR3 loop is CASSRSGYEQYF. In DNA, the CDR3 is TGTGCCAGCAGCCGATCGGGGTACGAGCAGTACTTC.

The chain combines TRBV11-2 with TRBJ2-2, with no clear D. The ends were cut back, 8 bases at V and 4 bases at J, with 20 bases in the middle. Per the germline V gene, CDR1 is SGHAT and CDR2 is FQNNGV. The CDR3 is made up of 16 amino acids. The CDR3 bases are TGTGCCAGCGACCCCTTCGGGCCAGCCCTCACCGGGGAGCTGTTTTTT. Encoded protein: CASDPFGPALTGELFF.